These 21 T cell receptor beta chains share one sample of origin, sequenced in a study of blood T cell repertoires in COVID-19. Sequenced by immunoSEQ multiplex PCR; TCRdb stores in-frame clones only, minus some. The sample gives about 500,000 clones, 89% of which show up once; 0.75% to 0.9% is in the top ten. Material for sequencing was peripheral blood. The receptors were gathered from a man aged 18 to 29 with COVID-19, enrolled during active disease.

The chain employs TRBV5-4 and TRBJ2-1, with a weak D call TRBD2 (5 bases). V lost 7 bases to trimming and J lost 6 bases, with 14 bases between them. Germline V gene lookup returns CDR1 SGHNT and CDR2 YYREEE (reference sequence). This CDR3 region has 13 residues. CDR3 DNA sequence: TGTGCCAGCCGAGGGCCGTTGAGCAATGAGCAGTTCTTC. It is translated as CASRGPLSNEQFF.

J is TRBJ1-5 and V is TRBV30, with D possibly TRBD1 on 5 matching bases. The CDR3 spans 12 residues. V dropped 1 base and J dropped 6 bases, with 7 bases sitting between them. The germline gives CDR1 GTSNPN, CDR2 SVGIG (reference sequence). CDR3 protein: CAWSEGVQPQHF. DNA for the CDR3: TGTGCCTGGAGTGAAGGGGTTCAGCCCCAGCATTTT.

As DNA, the CDR3 is TGTGCCAGCAGCACTTTAGCGGGGGGATACACCGGGGAGCTGTTTTTT. It translates to CASSTLAGGYTGELFF. This chain uses TRBV9 with TRBJ2-2; 10 bases fit TRBD2. The CDR3 length is 16 residues. Per germline, CDR1 SGDLS and CDR2 YYNGEE. V shed 4 bases and J 3 bases; nucleotides not matched to a gene: 6.

V usage is TRBV7-2 and J usage is TRBJ1-6; tentatively, D is TRBD1 (6 bases). From germline, CDR1 is SGHTA and CDR2 FQGNSA. Trimming removed 2 bases at V and 0 bases at J, with 11 bases between. The CDR3 runs to 17 residues. CDR3 residues: CASSLQGSSSYNSPLHF. CDR3 nucleotide sequence: TGTGCCAGCAGCTTACAGGGGTCAAGCTCCTATAATTCACCCCTCCACTTT.

The gene calls are TRBV11-2 and TRBJ1-5; D is uncertain. CDR3 length: 15 residues. Trimming cost V 5 bases and J 0 bases, with 11 bases left between them. Germline CDR1 and CDR2: SGHAT and FQNNGV. CDR3: CASSLSDSSNQPQHF. The CDR3 DNA follows: TGTGCCAGCAGCCTCTCCGACTCTAGCAATCAGCCCCAGCATTTT.

The V and J genes are TRBV10-2 and TRBJ1-2, with TRBD1 as a possible D gene (6 bases). The CDR3 is made up of 12 amino acids. Trimming pared 6 bases from V and 8 bases from J, leaving 13 bases between. Germline CDR1 WSHSY, CDR2 SAAADI. The CDR3 nucleotides are TGCGCCAGCAGGGCAGGGGTGTCGGGCTACACCTTC. Its translation is CASRAGVSGYTF.

The rearrangement joins TRBV10-2 to TRBJ2-5; 8 nucleotides align to TRBD1. Germline V gives CDR1 WSHSY, CDR2 SAAADI. CDR3 length equals 14 residues. The J segment lost 5 bases and the V segment lost 6 bases, leaving 8 bases of the junction unmatched. CDR3 nucleotide sequence: TGCGCCAGCAGGAAAGACAGGGGCCCCGAGACCCAGTACTTC. Its protein is CASRKDRGPETQYF.

The rearrangement joins TRBV7-6 to TRBJ1-5; no reliable D call. Trimming removed 5 bases from V and 5 bases from J, with 16 bases in between. There are 15 residues in the CDR3. Germline V gene data show CDR1 as SGHVS and CDR2 as FNYEAQ. The CDR3 DNA reads as TGTGCCAGCAGCCCATACCTTAGCAGTGATCAGCCCCAGCATTTT. Amino acids: CASSPYLSSDQPQHF. The full variable domain, its missing parts supplied by reference TRBV7-6 and TRBJ1-5, is GAGVSQSPRYKVTKRGQDVALRCDPISGHVSLYWYRQALGQGPEFLTYFNYEAQQDKSGLPNDRFSAERPEGSISTLTIQRTEQRDSAMYRCASSPYLSSDQPQHFGDGTRLSIL.

V usage is TRBV2 and J usage is TRBJ2-2; no definite D call. Germline V lookup: CDR1 SNHLY, CDR2 FYNNEI. V was cut by 8 bases and J by 1 base, with 8 bases left in between. The CDR3 length is 13 residues. The CDR3 is CASRFGNTGELFF. CDR3 nucleotides: TGTGCCAGCCGGTTTGGGAACACCGGGGAGCTGTTTTTT.

J is TRBJ2-1 and V is TRBV18, with TRBD2 identical over 7 bases. The junction had 2 bases not matched to a gene; V was cut back by 3 bases and J by 3 bases. Looked up from germline, CDR1 is KGHSH and CDR2 is LQKENI. The CDR3 is 14 amino acids. CDR3 DNA sequence: TGTGCCAGCTCACCTCAGCGGGGCTACAATGAGCAGTTCTTC. Encoded protein: CASSPQRGYNEQFF. Based on the CDR3 plus reference TRBV18 and TRBJ2-1, the full variable domain is NAGVMQNPRHLVRRRGQEARLRCSPMKGHSHVYWYRQLPEEGLKFMVYLQKENIIDESGMPKERFSAEFPKEGPSILRIQQVVRGDSAAYFCASSPQRGYNEQFFGPGTRLTVL.

The chain combines TRBV5-4 with TRBJ2-6; 7 nucleotides line up with TRBD1. V lost 5 bases and J lost 0; bases outside the gene matches: 5. Germline loops: CDR1 SGHNT, CDR2 YYREEE (reference sequence). The CDR3 spans 16 residues. The CDR3 loop is CASRETGNSGANVLTF. CDR3 bases: TGTGCCAGCAGGGAGACAGGGAACTCTGGGGCCAACGTCCTGACTTTC. Filled out from reference TRBV5-4 and TRBJ2-6, the complete variable domain reads ETGVTQSPTHLIKTRGQQVTLRCSSQSGHNTVSWYQQALGQGPQFIFQYYREEENGRGNFPPRFSGLQFPNYSSELNVNALELDDSALYLCASRETGNSGANVLTFGAGSRLTVL.

The chain links TRBV7-3 to TRBJ2-6, with 14 bases identical to TRBD2. Per the germline V gene, CDR1 is SGHTA and CDR2 is FQGTGA. This CDR3 spans 20 amino acids. V dropped 5 bases and J dropped 3; count of bases not matched to a gene: 12. CDR3 in DNA: TGTGCCAGCAGCCGATCCGGGACTAGCGGGAGTTTTGGTGGGGCCAACGTCCTGACTTTC. It is translated as CASSRSGTSGSFGGANVLTF.

This chain joins TRBV24-1 and TRBJ2-1; 7 bases agree with TRBD2. The germline V gene encodes CDR1 KGHDR and CDR2 SFDVKD. After removal of 3 bases from V and 0 bases from J, the junction contained 4 bases not matched to a gene. This CDR3 has 16 residues. The CDR3 spells CATSDETSRSYNEQFF. In DNA form, the CDR3 reads TGTGCCACCAGTGATGAGACTAGCCGCTCCTACAATGAGCAGTTCTTC.

The V call is TRBV7-8, the J call TRBJ2-3; a possible D gene is TRBD1 (6 bases). From germline, CDR1 is SGHVS and CDR2 FQNEAQ. This CDR3 has 16 residues. Trimming shortened V by 5 bases and J by 2 bases, and 17 bases separated the two germline ends. The CDR3 DNA follows: TGTGCCAGCAGCCTCGACGGGACACCCTCCACAGATACGCAGTATTTT. Its protein product is CASSLDGTPSTDTQYF. Full variable domain (outside the CDR3, taken from reference TRBV7-8 and TRBJ2-3): GAGVSQSPRYKVAKRGQDVALRCDPISGHVSLFWYQQALGQGPEFLTYFQNEAQLDKSGLPSDRFFAERPEGSVSTLKIQRTQQEDSAVYLCASSLDGTPSTDTQYFGPGTRLTVL.

CDR3 in DNA: TGCGCCAGCAGCCAAGATCGGGCCCAGTACTTC. It is translated as CASSQDRAQYF. The genes are TRBV4-1 and TRBJ2-5; D unclear. There are 11 residues in the CDR3. V lost 0 bases to trimming and J lost 9 bases, with 5 bases between them. CDR1 is MGHRA and CDR2 is YSYEKL in the germline V gene.

The chain uses TRBV6-1 and TRBJ1-5; a weak D match, TRBD1 (5 bases). V was cut by 7 bases and J by 7 bases, with 14 bases left in between. CDR1 and CDR2 (germline): MNHNS, SASEGT. This CDR3 region has 13 residues. CDR3 sequence (DNA): TGTGCCAGCAAGTCAGGGTCACAGCAGCCCCAGCATTTT. It yields the protein CASKSGSQQPQHF.

The rearrangement uses TRBV7-8 and TRBJ1-5; tentative D call: TRBD1 (6 bases). This CDR3 contains 15 residues. V shed 4 bases and J shed 9 bases, with 19 bases lying between them. Germline assignment: CDR1 SGHVS and CDR2 FQNEAQ. CDR3 bases: TGTGCCAGCAGCTCTTACAGGGTTCCACCGGGGCCCCAGCATTTT. Its translation: CASSSYRVPPGPQHF. Looking up the rest from reference TRBV7-8 and TRBJ1-5 gives the full variable domain: GAGVSQSPRYKVAKRGQDVALRCDPISGHVSLFWYQQALGQGPEFLTYFQNEAQLDKSGLPSDRFFAERPEGSVSTLKIQRTQQEDSAVYLCASSSYRVPPGPQHFGDGTRLSIL.

CDR3 coding DNA: TGTGCCAGCAGAACGGGACTAACCTACGAGCAGTACTTC. Its protein product is CASRTGLTYEQYF. The chain links TRBV2 to TRBJ2-7; TRBD2 agrees at 7 bases. The ends lost 6 bases at V and 2 bases at J; junction bases unmatched: 4. CDR3 length equals 13 residues. Germline loops: CDR1 SNHLY, CDR2 FYNNEI.

The chain recombines TRBV12-5 with TRBJ2-6; 7 bases are shared with TRBD1. CDR3 length equals 18 residues. V shed 7 bases and J 2 bases; nucleotides not matched to a gene: 14. The V gene's germline CDR1 is LGHNT and CDR2 FRNRAP. CDR3 sequence reads: CASALPDRATPGANVLTF. CDR3 nucleotide sequence: TGTGCTAGTGCCCTCCCTGACAGGGCGACCCCTGGGGCCAACGTCCTGACTTTC.

The DNA of the CDR3 is TGTGCCAGTAGTCCCCCTGGCGCGGCGGGAGTCGGTGAAGCTTTCTTT. Residues: CASSPPGAAGVGEAFF. V usage is TRBV19 and J usage is TRBJ1-1; no clear D. Germline V gene lookup returns CDR1 LNHDA and CDR2 SQIVND (reference sequence). The CDR3 has 16 amino acids. The germline V and J ends were trimmed by 5 bases and 7 bases, with 23 bases remaining between them.

The chain couples TRBV12-5 to TRBJ2-2; TRBD2 matches 10 bases. V trimming: 2 bases; J trimming: 1 base; junction bases outside the gene matches: 7. Germline V CDR1 and CDR2: LGHNT, FRNRAP. The CDR3 totals 18 residues. CDR3 amino acids: CASGLFLGLAVNTGELFF. In nucleotides, the CDR3 is TGTGCTAGTGGTTTGTTCTTAGGACTAGCGGTGAACACCGGGGAGCTGTTTTTT.